This passage covers 21 T cell receptor beta chains from one sample sequenced in a study of control samples from healthy donors and cancer patients. The data were produced by immunoSEQ multiplex PCR, yet TCRdb's version contains in-frame clones alone and is incomplete. The data show some 11,000 clones, with around 94% seen just once and approximately 30% held by the top ten. What was sequenced was PBMCs. The receptors stem from a man between 65 and 80 years old with head and neck cancer.

The chain uses TRBV12-3 or TRBV12-4 and TRBJ2-3; D remains unclear. The CDR3 spans 13 residues. V was trimmed by 3 bases and J by 1 base, leaving 5 bases between them. The CDR3 spells CASSLKGTDTQYF. Written as DNA, the CDR3 is TGTGCCAGCAGTTTGAAGGGCACAGATACGCAGTATTTT.

This chain links TRBV6-4 with TRBJ1-5; 7 nucleotides align to TRBD1. This CDR3 contains 13 residues. With V trimmed by 0 bases and J by 10 bases, 3 bases remained unmatched. CDR1 is MRHNA and CDR2 is SNTAGT in the germline V gene. The CDR3 DNA sequence: TGTGCCAGCAGTGACTCCGAGGGGGCACCCCAGCATTTT. This encodes CASSDSEGAPQHF.

The rearrangement joins TRBV19 to TRBJ1-2, with D maybe TRBD1 (5 bases). CDR3 size: 12 residues. CDR1 is LNHDA, CDR2 SQIVND, per germline (reference sequence). V was trimmed by 6 bases and J by 4 bases, leaving 9 bases between them. CDR3 protein: CASRGPIYGYTF. The CDR3 DNA sequence: TGTGCCAGTAGGGGGCCTATCTATGGCTACACCTTC.

The chain combines TRBV7-8 with TRBJ1-1; no firm D call. The CDR3 loop spans 14 amino acids. CDR1 is SGHVS, CDR2 FQNEAQ, per germline. Trimming pared 3 bases from V and 3 bases from J, leaving 11 bases between. The CDR3 reads CASSFEGRYTEAFF. In DNA, the CDR3 is TGTGCCAGCAGCTTCGAGGGTAGGTACACTGAAGCTTTCTTT.

The V call is TRBV5-4, the J call TRBJ2-3, with 7 bases that match TRBD2. The CDR3 is 14 residues long. Germline V CDR1 and CDR2: SGHNT, YYREEE (reference sequence). Trimming cost V 4 bases and J 1 base; bases outside gene matches: 3. Written as DNA, the CDR3 is TGTGCCAGCAGCCGGAGCGGGGGCACAGATACGCAGTATTTT. Encoded protein: CASSRSGGTDTQYF.

The chain carries TRBV19 and TRBJ1-3, with D perhaps matching TRBD1 (5 bases). The CDR3 runs to 14 residues. The germline CDR1 and CDR2 sequences are LNHDA and SQIVND (reference sequence). Trimming stripped 7 bases from V and 4 bases from J, with 14 bases between. CDR3 nucleotide sequence: TGTGCCAGTACCCCCCAGGGTTACGGAAACACCATATATTTT. Translating it yields CASTPQGYGNTIYF.

This clone was seen once. The chain has TRBV28 and TRBJ1-6; no definite D call. The germline CDR1 and CDR2 sequences are MDHEN and SYDVKM. The CDR3 spans 12 residues. The ends were cut back, 8 bases at V and 5 bases at J, with 7 bases in the middle. CDR3 in DNA: TGTGCCAGCCGCCGGCATAATTCACCCCTCCACTTT. Its protein is CASRRHNSPLHF.

The rearrangement links TRBV2 to TRBJ1-2, with TRBD1 as a possible D gene (6 bases). The CDR3 has 12 amino acids. V lost 6 bases and J lost 4, with 9 bases in between. Germline CDR1 and CDR2: SNHLY and FYNNEI. CDR3: CASSGQLYGYTF. The CDR3 nucleotides read TGTGCCAGCAGCGGACAGCTCTATGGCTACACCTTC. Using reference TRBV2 and TRBJ1-2 for the parts outside the CDR3, the full variable domain is EPEVTQTPSHQVTQMGQEVILRCVPISNHLYFYWYRQILGQKVEFLVSFYNNEISEKSEIFDDQFSVERPDGSNFTLKIRSTKLEDSAMYFCASSGQLYGYTFGSGTRLTVV.

This clone has just a few counts. J is TRBJ1-2 and V is TRBV7-9, with D uncertain. The ends were cut back, 5 bases at V and 4 bases at J, with 11 bases in the middle. The CDR3 extends over 13 amino acids. CDR1 and CDR2 (germline): SEHNR, FQNEAQ (reference sequence). DNA of the CDR3: TGTGCCAGCAGCGGCCGGGCCGGCTATGGCTACACCTTC. Translation: CASSGRAGYGYTF.

J is TRBJ2-3 and V is TRBV11-2; maybe TRBD2 (6 bases). Germline CDR1 is SGHAT and CDR2 is FQNNGV. The CDR3 has 13 residues. Between the trimmed V and J ends, which lost 4 bases and 5 bases, there was a span of 10 bases. The CDR3 loop is CASSSTRLDTQYF. For the CDR3, the DNA is TGTGCCAGCAGCTCGACTAGGTTAGATACGCAGTATTTT.

The chain is built from TRBV10-2 and TRBJ1-5; D not certain. Germline CDR1 reads WSHSY; CDR2 reads SAAADI. V dropped 2 bases and J dropped 7 bases, with 6 bases sitting between them. This CDR3 spans 12 amino acids. CDR3 loop: CASSEGWQPQHF. The CDR3 bases are TGCGCCAGCAGTGAGGGATGGCAGCCCCAGCATTTT.

The V gene is TRBV2, the J gene TRBJ1-2; no definite D call. CDR1 is SNHLY and CDR2 is FYNNEI in the germline V gene. The CDR3 has 10 amino acids. Deletions cut 8 bases from V and 4 bases from J, with 5 bases between. CDR3 in DNA: TGTGCCAGCTCCCTCTATGGCTACACCTTC. It is translated as CASSLYGYTF.

The chain couples TRBV6-5 to TRBJ2-4; the match to TRBD1 covers 10 bases. Unmatched junction bases numbered 6, after V lost 5 bases and J lost 8 bases. The CDR3 runs to 14 residues. Germline V gives CDR1 MNHEY, CDR2 SVGAGI. CDR3: CASSPRDRGDIQYF. The CDR3 DNA reads as TGTGCCAGCAGTCCGCGGGACAGGGGTGACATTCAGTACTTC.

The rearrangement joins TRBV5-1 to TRBJ2-2; 9 nucleotides agree with TRBD1. Trimming removed 6 bases from V and 2 bases from J; junction bases left unmatched: 8. Germline CDR1 SGHRS, CDR2 YFSETQ. The CDR3 contains 16 residues. The CDR3 region has the DNA TGCGCCAGCAACCGCGGGGACAGGGTCAACACCGGGGAGCTGTTTTTT. Amino acid sequence: CASNRGDRVNTGELFF.

The gene calls are TRBV6-6 and TRBJ1-4; a possible D gene is TRBD1 (6 bases). Germline V gives CDR1 MNHNY, CDR2 SVGAGI (reference sequence). Trimming took off 4 bases at V and 8 bases at J, with 17 bases between the two ends. The CDR3 contains 15 residues. CDR3 region: CASSSNRAGEEKLFF. For the CDR3, the DNA is TGTGCCAGCAGTTCTAACAGGGCAGGGGAGGAAAAACTGTTTTTT.

This chain connects TRBV30 to TRBJ1-2; perhaps TRBD1 as D (5 bases). Germline CDR1 reads GTSNPN; CDR2 reads SVGIG (reference sequence). V lost 6 bases and J 5 bases, leaving 13 bases between the germline ends. There are 12 residues in the CDR3. The CDR3 loop is CACGRAVYGYTF. The CDR3 coding sequence is TGTGCCTGCGGCAGGGCGGTTTATGGCTACACCTTC.

The V gene is TRBV6-6, the J gene TRBJ2-3, with D possibly TRBD2 on 5 matching bases. CDR3 size: 15 residues. From germline, CDR1 is MNHNY and CDR2 SVGAGI (reference sequence). V was clipped by 7 bases and J by 2 bases, with 16 bases between them. Here the CDR3 reads CASKPEGSITDTQYF. The CDR3 DNA reads as TGTGCCAGCAAGCCCGAGGGATCAATCACAGATACGCAGTATTTT.

This clone was seen once. The rearrangement joins TRBV7-9 to TRBJ2-1, with D hard to call. The V end was cut by 0 bases, the J end by 0 bases, with 6 bases between. From germline, CDR1 is SEHNR and CDR2 FQNEAQ (reference sequence). This CDR3 has 15 amino acids. The CDR3 DNA reads as TGTGCCAGCAGCTTAGCGGCGAGCTCCTACAATGAGCAGTTCTTC. Amino acid sequence: CASSLAASSYNEQFF.

J is TRBJ2-7 and V is TRBV6-5; a possible D gene is TRBD1 (5 bases). The germline V and J ends were trimmed by 7 bases and 2 bases, with 9 bases remaining between them. This CDR3 has 12 residues. Germline V gene sequence: CDR1 MNHEY, CDR2 SVGAGI. The CDR3 spells CASKAGPYEQYF. CDR3 DNA: TGTGCCAGCAAGGCAGGGCCCTACGAGCAGTACTTC.

The table lists this clone with a count of one. This rearrangement joins TRBV11-2 to TRBJ1-4; TRBD1 agrees at 7 bases. V was pared by 4 bases and J by 7 bases, with 6 bases of the junction left unmatched. The germline V gene encodes CDR1 SGHAT and CDR2 FQNNGV. CDR3 length equals 14 residues. CDR3 in amino acids: CASSWRQGSEKLFF. The CDR3 region has the DNA TGTGCCAGCAGCTGGCGACAGGGTAGTGAAAAACTGTTTTTT.

The chain carries TRBV27 and TRBJ2-3; D is undetermined. Trimming left V 0 bases short and J 5 bases short, with 9 bases between. The CDR3 length is 14 residues. In germline, CDR1 is MNHEY, CDR2 SMNVEV (reference sequence). CDR3 residues: CASSLSPRLDTQYF. For the CDR3, the DNA is TGTGCCAGCAGTTTATCCCCCAGACTAGATACGCAGTATTTT.